Given below is one T cell receptor beta chain in context. V shed 0 bases, J shed 5 bases, and the junction held 10 bases outside the gene matches. Per the germline V gene, CDR1 is LNHDA and CDR2 is SQIVND (reference sequence). There are 18 residues in the CDR3. TCRdb re-called the 5' RACE reads with MiXCR, one entry per CDR3 protein. The sample holds 30,000 or so distinct CDR3 sequences, 6% to 7% seen once. These data are taken from a study of early T cells in non-severe SARS-CoV-2 infection. The TCR comes from an adult who was a healthcare worker with PCR-confirmed SARS-CoV-2 infection or an uninfected control (not recorded which). Sequencing was performed on whole blood. The rearrangement joins TRBV19 to TRBJ1-5; TRBD1 aligns across 10 bases. The CDR3 spells CASSIDVSRDRGHQPQHF. The CDR3 DNA follows: TGTGCCAGTAGTATAGACGTTTCGCGGGACAGGGGTCATCAGCCCCAGCATTTT.